This entry lists 27 T cell receptor beta chains sequenced from one sample in a study of shared clonotypes between healthy human individuals. The method was immunoSEQ multiplex PCR; TCRdb's version includes in-frame clones alone and lacks a portion of them. The table has about 1.1 million clones, approximately 75% seen once. Sequencing was carried out using memory CD4+ T cells from PBMCs. As for subset: CD45RA-negative fraction. The receptors stem from a man aged 18 to 29 in good health. Some clones in this sample may be carry-over from other donors' samples.

The V and J genes are TRBV30 and TRBJ2-7; perhaps TRBD1 as D (6 bases). Germline-derived CDR1 and CDR2 are GTSNPN and SVGIG (reference sequence). The CDR3 sequence is 10 residues long. V lost 5 bases, J lost 11 bases, and 13 bases lay in between. The CDR3 protein is CAWGTRAEYF. Written as DNA, the CDR3 is TGTGCCTGGGGGACACGAGCCGAGTACTTC.

The chain joins TRBV5-1 to TRBJ1-2, with D possibly matching TRBD1 (6 bases). V dropped 2 bases and J dropped 6 bases, with 17 bases sitting between them. This CDR3 contains 15 residues. Looked up from germline, CDR1 is SGHRS and CDR2 is YFSETQ. DNA for the CDR3: TGCGCCAGCAGCTTACTAGGGGCTAAGGGGGATGGCTACACCTTC. This sequence encodes CASSLLGAKGDGYTF.

This clone has just a few counts. The CDR3: CASRPGVRSSDTQYF. The CDR3 DNA follows: TGTGCCAGCAGGCCGGGCGTCAGGTCATCAGATACGCAGTATTTT. J is TRBJ2-3 and V is TRBV7-8; D not resolved. V lost 6 bases and J 4 bases, leaving 17 bases between the germline ends. The CDR3 runs to 15 residues. CDR1 and CDR2 from the germline V gene are SGHVS and FQNEAQ.

V gene TRBV30 combines with J gene TRBJ1-3; D is ambiguous. The CDR3 totals 11 residues. CDR1 and CDR2 from the germline V gene are GTSNPN and SVGIG (reference sequence). Deletions cut 3 bases from V and 6 bases from J, with 6 bases between. The CDR3 nucleotides are TGTGCCTGGAGGTTGGAAAACACCATATATTTT. The encoded protein is CAWRLENTIYF. The full variable domain, with the rest looked up from reference TRBV30 and TRBJ1-3, is SQTIHQWPATLVQPVGSPLSLECTVEGTSNPNLYWYRQAAGRGLQLLFYSVGIGQISSEVPQNLSASRPQDRQFILSSKKLLLSDSGFYLCAWRLENTIYFGEGSWLTVV.

This chain joins TRBV15 and TRBJ2-5; D is uncertain. CDR3 size: 15 residues. The V gene's germline CDR1 is LNHNV and CDR2 YYDKDF (reference sequence). The V and J ends lost 3 bases and 1 base respectively, with 12 bases between them. As DNA, the CDR3 is TGTGCCACCAGCAGGGCCGGGTTGAGCCAAGAGACCCAGTACTTC. Amino acids: CATSRAGLSQETQYF.

The chain combines TRBV29-1 with TRBJ2-5; 12 nucleotides agree with TRBD1. Germline V gene data show CDR1 as SQVTM and CDR2 as ANQGSEA. The CDR3 runs 15 residues. The ends lost 8 bases at V and 10 bases at J; junction bases unmatched: 17. CDR3 amino acids: CSYNPTGTGGAGQYF. The CDR3 nucleotides read TGCAGCTACAATCCCACCGGGACAGGGGGCGCTGGCCAGTACTTC.

The DNA of the CDR3 is TGTGCCAGCAGCCGGCCGTTGCAAGGTTCGACCACCGGGGAGCTGTTTTTT. This codes for CASSRPLQGSTTGELFF. V is TRBV5-8 and J is TRBJ2-2; D remains unclear. Between the trimmed V and J ends, which lost 4 bases and 4 bases, there was a span of 20 bases. CDR1 is SGHTS, CDR2 YDEGEE, per germline. The CDR3 covers 17 residues.

The chain recombines TRBV28 with TRBJ1-4; D remains unclear. Germline V lookup: CDR1 MDHEN, CDR2 SYDVKM. V gave up 2 bases and J gave up 8 bases, with 12 bases separating them. The CDR3 is made up of 14 amino acids. The CDR3 nucleotides read TGTGCCAGCAGTTTAGGTGGGTCGTACGAAAAACTGTTTTTT. It translates to CASSLGGSYEKLFF.

J is TRBJ2-1 and V is TRBV29-1; 9 nucleotides agree with TRBD2. J was trimmed by 4 bases and V by 1 base; bases with no gene match: 11. This CDR3 has 17 amino acids. Germline CDR1 SQVTM, CDR2 ANQGSEA. This CDR3 reads CSVEGWLREGPYNEQFF. The CDR3, as DNA: TGCAGCGTTGAAGGTTGGTTGCGGGAGGGCCCGTACAATGAGCAGTTCTTC.

The chain couples TRBV27 to TRBJ2-7; 11 bases agree with TRBD2. The CDR3 spans 13 residues. Germline assignment: CDR1 MNHEY and CDR2 SMNVEV (reference sequence). The V segment lost 8 bases and the J segment 2 bases; nucleotides outside the gene matches: 2. CDR3 DNA sequence: TGTGCCAGCGGGACTAGCGGTACCTACGAGCAGTACTTC. It codes for CASGTSGTYEQYF.

The chain joins TRBV19 to TRBJ1-2, with unresolved D. V was trimmed by 1 base and J by 5 bases, leaving 8 bases between them. Germline lookup yields CDR1 LNHDA and CDR2 SQIVND (reference sequence). The CDR3 covers 13 residues. The CDR3 bases are TGTGCCAGTAGTATAGTCTCCGGGTATGGCTACACCTTC. It codes for CASSIVSGYGYTF.

This clone was seen a few times. The CDR3 DNA is TGCAGCGTCCTACGGTCAAACACTGAAGCTTTCTTT. Translation: CSVLRSNTEAFF. The chain uses TRBV29-1 and TRBJ1-1; D gene unclear. CDR1 SQVTM and CDR2 ANQGSEA come from the germline V gene. V lost 6 bases and J 2 bases, leaving 10 bases between the germline ends. The CDR3 totals 12 residues. Together with reference TRBV29-1 and TRBJ1-1, the CDR3 gives the full variable domain: SAVISQKPSRDICQRGTSLTIQCQVDSQVTMMFWYRQQPGQSLTLIATANQGSEATYESGFVIDKFPISRPNLTFSTLTVSNMSPEDSSIYLCSVLRSNTEAFFGQGTRLTVV.

In DNA, the CDR3 is TGTGCCAGCAGCTGGGGGGGGGAGCAGTACTTC. Its translation is CASSWGGEQYF. The rearrangement uses TRBV6-5 and TRBJ2-7; 7 bases are a match to TRBD2. The length of the CDR3 is 11 residues. J was trimmed by 7 bases and V by 6 bases; bases with no gene match: 3. Germline V gene data show CDR1 as MNHEY and CDR2 as SVGAGI.

This chain uses TRBV7-2 with TRBJ1-3; D remains unclear. Trimming shortened V by 5 bases and J by 0 bases, and 8 bases separated the two germline ends. CDR3 size: 14 residues. Per the germline V gene, CDR1 is SGHTA and CDR2 is FQGNSA. The CDR3 nucleotides read TGTGCCAGCAGCGAGAACAGCTCTGGAAACACCATATATTTT. Its translation is CASSENSSGNTIYF.

CDR3 loop: CASRAFTSDRADDTF. The CDR3 region has the DNA TGTGCCAGCAGAGCCTTTACGTCGGACAGGGCGGACGACACCTTC. J is TRBJ1-2 and V is TRBV2; 8 bases are a match to TRBD1. The ends lost 6 bases at V and 12 bases at J; junction bases unmatched: 18. The germline gives CDR1 SNHLY, CDR2 FYNNEI. The CDR3 is 15 residues long.

This chain connects TRBV10-2 to TRBJ2-5; D perhaps matches TRBD2 (5 bases). V was cut by 3 bases and J by 3 bases, with 11 bases left in between. Per the germline V gene, CDR1 is WSHSY and CDR2 is SAAADI. This CDR3 comprises 14 residues. CDR3 amino acids: CASSEIGREETQYF. The DNA for the CDR3 is TGCGCCAGCAGTGAAATAGGGCGGGAAGAGACCCAGTACTTC.

The chain employs TRBV5-1 and TRBJ2-3; 9 bases line up with TRBD2. The V gene end was trimmed by 1 base and the J gene end by 2 bases; junction bases not matched to a gene: 5. The length of the CDR3 is 16 residues. Germline V gene sequence: CDR1 SGHRS, CDR2 YFSETQ. The DNA for the CDR3 is TGCGCCAGCAGCTTGTCAGCGGGAGGAGCCACAGATACGCAGTATTTT. Translation: CASSLSAGGATDTQYF. Filled out from reference TRBV5-1 and TRBJ2-3, the complete variable domain reads KAGVTQTPRYLIKTRGQQVTLSCSPISGHRSVSWYQQTPGQGLQFLFEYFSETQRNKGNFPGRFSGRQFSNSRSEMNVSTLELGDSALYLCASSLSAGGATDTQYFGPGTRLTVL.

The chain carries TRBV5-1 and TRBJ2-5, with 8 bases identical to TRBD2. This CDR3 region has 17 residues. The germline gives CDR1 SGHRS, CDR2 YFSETQ. Trimming at V came to 0 bases and at J to 5 bases, leaving 12 bases not matched to a gene. The CDR3 sequence is CASSLVSGTSGRETQYF. CDR3 DNA: TGCGCCAGCAGCTTGGTATCTGGGACTAGTGGTAGGGAGACCCAGTACTTC.

The CDR3 DNA reads as TGTGCCAGTAGTTTTCAGGCAGGGCGCGATGAGCAGTTCTTC. This gives the protein CASSFQAGRDEQFF. V and J are TRBV19 and TRBJ2-1; D is possibly TRBD1 (5 bases). CDR1 and CDR2 from the germline V gene are LNHDA and SQIVND (reference sequence). The CDR3 totals 14 residues. V lost 5 bases to trimming and J lost 8 bases, with 16 bases between them.

V and J are TRBV11-1 and TRBJ2-5, with D possibly being TRBD2 (5 bases). The end of the DNA is better explained by TRBJ2-7, so the J call may be wrong. The germline V gene encodes CDR1 SGHAT and CDR2 FQDESV (reference sequence). The CDR3 has 15 amino acids. The chain's CDR3 is CASSFSAGTKYEQYF. CDR3 coding DNA: TGTGCCAGCAGCTTCTCCGCGGGTACGAAATACGAGCAGTACTTC.

The chain carries TRBV5-1 and TRBJ1-5; TRBD1 aligns across 7 bases. The CDR3 runs to 16 residues. The trim removed 3 bases at V and 4 bases at J, leaving 10 bases unmatched. Germline V gives CDR1 SGHRS, CDR2 YFSETQ. The DNA for the CDR3 is TGCGCCAGCAGCTCGGATCCAAGGGACAGAAATCAGCCCCAGCATTTT. It translates to CASSSDPRDRNQPQHF.

The gene calls are TRBV18 and TRBJ2-3; 10 positions agree with TRBD1. The ends lost 0 bases at V and 4 bases at J; junction bases unmatched: 1. CDR3 length equals 15 residues. CDR1 is KGHSH, CDR2 LQKENI, per germline. The CDR3 loop is CASSPPGQGSDTQYF. Here the CDR3 DNA reads TGTGCCAGCTCACCACCGGGACAGGGGTCAGATACGCAGTATTTT.

The rearrangement joins TRBV9 to TRBJ2-7; possibly TRBD2 for D (5 bases). The CDR3 extends over 15 amino acids. In germline, CDR1 is SGDLS, CDR2 YYNGEE. V was trimmed by 3 bases and J by 0 bases, leaving 13 bases between them. The CDR3 loop is CASSGSASSSYEQYF. Written as DNA, the CDR3 is TGTGCCAGCAGCGGTAGCGCGTCTAGCTCCTACGAGCAGTACTTC.

This chain joins TRBV28 and TRBJ1-2; possible D gene TRBD1, 6 bases. Trimming took off 5 bases at V and 9 bases at J, with 22 bases between the two ends. Germline V gene data show CDR1 as MDHEN and CDR2 as SYDVKM. This CDR3 has 15 residues. CDR3 DNA: TGTGCCAGCAGTCTAATTCGTTTTACCCAGGGGAGCTACACCTTC. This codes for CASSLIRFTQGSYTF.

The chain couples TRBV18 to TRBJ2-7; D not resolved. From germline, CDR1 is KGHSH and CDR2 LQKENI. Deletions cut 3 bases from V and 3 bases from J, with 18 bases between. The CDR3 sequence is 16 residues long. The CDR3 DNA reads TGTGCCAGCTCACCTTCTTTTGACCTAGACATCTACGAGCAGTACTTC. Translated: CASSPSFDLDIYEQYF.

The CDR3 loop is CASSFSGKGPGAEAFF. The CDR3 bases are TGCGCCAGCAGCTTTTCAGGTAAGGGGCCAGGCGCTGAAGCTTTCTTT. The chain uses TRBV5-1 and TRBJ1-1, with D perhaps matching TRBD1 (5 bases). Trimming pared 2 bases from V and 6 bases from J, leaving 20 bases between. The CDR3 has 16 residues. Germline CDR1 and CDR2: SGHRS and YFSETQ.

The V and J genes are TRBV5-1 and TRBJ2-3, with TRBD2 identical over 9 bases. V was pared by 0 bases and J by 5 bases, with 7 bases of the junction left unmatched. The CDR3 runs 16 residues. Germline V gene sequence: CDR1 SGHRS, CDR2 YFSETQ. The CDR3 DNA is TGCGCCAGCAGCTTGGAGATACTAGCGGGCCTAGATACGCAGTATTTT. Translation gives CASSLEILAGLDTQYF.